These 4 T cell receptor beta chains originate from one sample sequenced in a study of control samples from healthy donors and cancer patients. Sequenced by immunoSEQ multiplex PCR; TCRdb stores in-frame clones only, minus some. The sample has 130,000 to 150,000 clones, approximately 93% seen once. Material for sequencing was blood. Receptors were obtained from a man between 18 and 35 years old in good health.

This rearrangement joins TRBV11-2 to TRBJ2-1, with 13 nucleotides matching TRBD2. The CDR3 extends over 16 amino acids. V lost 2 bases to trimming and J lost 8 bases; unmatched junction nucleotides: 6. Germline V gene data show CDR1 as SGHAT and CDR2 as FQNNGV. The CDR3 loop is CASSLTSGRAGYEQFF. The CDR3 DNA sequence: TGTGCCAGCAGCTTAACTAGCGGGAGGGCAGGCTATGAGCAGTTCTTC.

The CDR3 sequence is CASTQGTFGGYTF. As DNA, the CDR3 is TGTGCCAGCACCCAGGGGACATTCGGTGGCTACACCTTC. The J gene is TRBJ1-2, the V gene TRBV11-2, with TRBD1 as a possible D gene (6 bases). The V gene lost 7 bases and the J gene lost 7 bases, with 16 bases spanning the gap. The CDR3 runs to 13 residues. CDR1 and CDR2 from the germline V gene are SGHAT and FQNNGV.

The CDR3 sequence: CASSLAEGWDTQYF. As DNA, the CDR3 is TGCGCCAGCAGCTTAGCGGAAGGGTGGGATACGCAGTATTTT. The V call is TRBV5-1, the J call TRBJ2-3; D may be TRBD2 (5 bases). CDR1 and CDR2 (germline): SGHRS, YFSETQ. Trimming cost V 2 bases and J 6 bases, with 13 bases left between them. The CDR3 contains 14 residues.

V gene TRBV19 combines with J gene TRBJ2-3, with D tentatively TRBD2 (6 bases). The CDR3 extends over 13 amino acids. Trimming removed 11 bases at V and 1 base at J, with 13 bases between. From germline, CDR1 is LNHDA and CDR2 SQIVND (reference sequence). The CDR3 loop reads CASIGGGTDTQYF. The CDR3 nucleotides are TGTGCCTCCATAGGAGGGGGCACAGATACGCAGTATTTT.